This T cell receptor beta chain was sequenced for a study of control samples from healthy donors and cancer patients (dated by TCRdb to about 2020). Libraries came from the immunoSEQ multiplex PCR assay. TCRdb obtained this table from immuneACCESS and retained in-frame rearrangements with V and J assigned. These tables miss some clones; where compared with another copy, unresolved V genes account for less than half of the shortfall, and the remainder is unexplained. A total of approximately 44,000 clones appear in this sample, 65% to 80% of them only once. The ten largest clones capture 17% of the sample. Turning to this clone: Its recognized antigen is unknown. There are no base qualities to consult, and no much larger clone falls within one base.

The TCR comes from a male donor with melanoma. The sequenced sample was formalin-fixed, paraffin-embedded tissue.

The nucleotides are TGTGCCACCAGTGATTTGCTCCCAGATACGCAGTATTTT. Its translation reads: CATSDLLPDTQYF. The rearranged chain carries TRBV24-1 and TRBJ2-3, with no D gene named confidently. Between the V and J ends, shortened by 0 bases and 4 bases respectively, the junction contains 4 bases. CDR1 KGHDR and CDR2 SFDVKD were looked up in the germline V gene. The CDR3 has 13 amino acids, counting the end cysteine and phenylalanine. Solely the CDR3 DNA is kept, with 39 bases framed from the first base.